One sample yielded the 16 T cell receptor beta chains listed below, sequenced in a study of T-cell reconstitution after alpha-beta-depleted transplantation in children (dated by TCRdb to about 2016). The library was generated by PCR. Instrument on record: Illumina HiSeq 2500. TCR library preparation used molecular barcoding, with unique molecular identifiers applied to normalize quantification of the TCRbeta repertoire. The public reads were reanalyzed by TCRdb: fastp trimming at Q25, MiXCR alignment, in-frame beta chains only. When rows share a CDR3 protein, they turn into one entry using the most common DNA and genes. For this sample the table gives approximately 400,000 distinct CDR3 sequences, of which 11% were detected only once. The leading ten clones occupy roughly 5.5% of the sample. Sequencing was performed on PBMCs from the stem cell graft donor, taken from the stem cell graft. Every receptor here comes from a human donor who donated a stem cell graft to a child with acute myeloid leukemia.

The table lists this clonotype with a few counts. Here the CDR3 DNA reads TGTGCCAGCAGCGTGGAGGTTAGGGCTAGCGGTTACGAGCAGTACTTC. Translation gives CASSVEVRASGYEQYF. The V call is TRBV9, the J call TRBJ2-7; 7 bases are shared with TRBD2. In germline, CDR1 is SGDLS, CDR2 YYNGEE. The length of the CDR3 is 16 residues. V lost 2 bases to trimming and J lost 4 bases; unmatched junction nucleotides: 12.

This clonotype was found a few times. V usage is TRBV5-1 and J usage is TRBJ2-1; 12 bases map to TRBD2. Germline V CDR1 and CDR2: SGHRS, YFSETQ. This CDR3 has 15 amino acids. Trimming at V came to 4 bases and at J to 7 bases, leaving 6 bases not matched to a gene. CDR3 DNA: TGCGCCAGCAGCAACGGACTAGCGGGATATAATGAGCAGTTCTTC. This sequence encodes CASSNGLAGYNEQFF.

The rearrangement uses TRBV7-9 and TRBJ2-1, with D maybe TRBD2 (6 bases). V was cut by 5 bases and J by 9 bases, with 11 bases left in between. The CDR3 has 12 amino acids. Per germline, CDR1 SEHNR and CDR2 FQNEAQ (reference sequence). In nucleotides, the CDR3 is TGTGCCAGCAGCGCACCAGCGGGTGAGCAGTTCTTC. Translation gives CASSAPAGEQFF. Full variable domain (remainder filled in from reference TRBV7-9 and TRBJ2-1): DTGVSQNPRHKITKRGQNVTFRCDPISEHNRLYWYRQTLGQGPEFLTYFQNEAQLEKSRLLSDRFSAERPKGSFSTLEIQRTEQGDSAMYLCASSAPAGEQFFGPGTRLTVL.

The chain combines TRBV6-5 with TRBJ1-1, with a possible D match to TRBD1 (6 bases). The CDR3 is made up of 17 amino acids. Deletions cut 3 bases from V and 3 bases from J, with 20 bases between. Germline CDR1 is MNHEY and CDR2 is SVGAGI. The CDR3 DNA reads as TGTGCCAGCAGTTATGTTGGGGGGGCCACTGGGGACACTGAAGCTTTCTTT. Its protein product is CASSYVGGATGDTEAFF.

The rearrangement links TRBV20-1 to TRBJ1-3; D gene ambiguous. V lost 6 bases and J lost 0, with 12 bases in between. Germline values: CDR1 DFQATT, CDR2 SNEGSKA (reference sequence). This CDR3 has 14 amino acids. Here the CDR3 DNA reads TGCAGTGCGAACGACCCTAGCTCTGGAAACACCATATATTTT. This gives the protein CSANDPSSGNTIYF.

In its sample, this clonotype was seen a few times. The chain combines TRBV10-3 with TRBJ1-1; maybe TRBD1 (5 bases). Germline assignment: CDR1 ENHRY and CDR2 SYGVKD. This CDR3 is 17 amino acids long. The V end was cut by 2 bases, the J end by 0 bases, with 16 bases between. The CDR3 loop reads CAISEGQGGRLNTEAFF. The CDR3 DNA reads as TGTGCCATCAGTGAGGGGCAGGGAGGCCGTTTGAACACTGAAGCTTTCTTT.

V is TRBV7-2 and J is TRBJ2-7; 15 positions match TRBD2. Germline CDR1 SGHTA, CDR2 FQGNSA. This CDR3 is 16 amino acids long. With V trimmed by 5 bases and J by 3 bases, 5 bases remained unmatched. The CDR3 reads CASSPGLAGGFYEQYV. The CDR3 bases are TGTGCCAGCAGCCCGGGACTAGCGGGGGGCTTCTACGAGCAGTACGTC.

This clonotype was seen at least ten times. V usage is TRBV20-1 and J usage is TRBJ2-3; 7 bases align to TRBD2. CDR1 is DFQATT, CDR2 SNEGSKA, per germline (reference sequence). This CDR3 region has 14 residues. With 5 bases clipped from V and 1 base from J, the junction kept 6 bases outside the gene matches. CDR3 in DNA: TGCAGTGCTGGGAGAGGGAGGGGCACAGATACGCAGTATTTT. Protein sequence: CSAGRGRGTDTQYF.

This rearrangement joins TRBV7-3 to TRBJ2-3, with D maybe TRBD2 (6 bases). The CDR3 loop spans 15 amino acids. Trimming took 4 bases from V and 0 from J, leaving 11 bases between them. Germline V gene sequence: CDR1 SGHTA, CDR2 FQGTGA. The CDR3, as DNA: TGTGCCAGCAGCTCGCGGGGAGAGAGCACAGATACGCAGTATTTT. Amino acid sequence: CASSSRGESTDTQYF.

V gene TRBV3-1 combines with J gene TRBJ2-7; TRBD1 might be the D (5 bases). There are 14 residues in the CDR3. Trimming took 0 bases from V and 2 from J, leaving 8 bases between them. CDR1 LGHDT and CDR2 YNNKEL come from the germline V gene (reference sequence). Written as DNA, the CDR3 is TGTGCCAGCAGCCAAGATATAGGGGCCTACGAGCAGTACGTC. This translates into CASSQDIGAYEQYV.

Only a few counts were recorded for this clonotype. V usage is TRBV5-5 and J usage is TRBJ1-4, with D possibly matching TRBD1 (6 bases). Germline CDR1 SGHKS, CDR2 YYEKEE (reference sequence). Between the trimmed V and J ends, which lost 1 base and 8 bases, there was a span of 18 bases. The CDR3 has 16 amino acids. The CDR3, as DNA: TGTGCCAGCAGCTTGTTGGCCACAGGGCTTTGGGAAAAACTGTTTTTT. This codes for CASSLLATGLWEKLFF.

The chain uses TRBV4-1 and TRBJ2-1; the D is unclear. The V gene's germline CDR1 is MGHRA and CDR2 YSYEKL. Trimming pared 2 bases from V and 1 base from J, leaving 15 bases between. The CDR3 runs 17 residues. CDR3 region: CASSQPLRLKSYNEQFF. The CDR3 DNA reads as TGCGCCAGCAGCCAACCCCTGCGCCTTAAATCCTACAATGAGCAGTTCTTC.

This clonotype appeared a few times. The chain employs TRBV20-1 and TRBJ1-1, with a possible D match to TRBD1 (6 bases). This CDR3 spans 16 amino acids. The V end was cut by 4 bases, the J end by 1 base, with 19 bases between. The V gene's germline CDR1 is DFQATT and CDR2 SNEGSKA (reference sequence). Here the CDR3 reads CSATYPGHGTNTEAFF. CDR3 bases: TGCAGTGCTACTTATCCGGGACATGGAACGAACACTGAAGCTTTCTTT.

This clonotype was seen more than once but under ten times. J is TRBJ2-1 and V is TRBV20-1; D ambiguous. This CDR3 comprises 14 residues. Germline V CDR1 and CDR2: DFQATT, SNEGSKA (reference sequence). The germline V and J ends were trimmed by 5 bases and 2 bases, with 13 bases remaining between them. The CDR3 protein is CSAGAQFAYNEQFF. The CDR3 region has the DNA TGCAGTGCTGGAGCGCAGTTCGCCTACAATGAGCAGTTCTTC.

The chain couples TRBV7-9 to TRBJ2-4; possible D gene TRBD2, 6 bases. The germline V gene has CDR1 SEHNR and CDR2 FQNEAQ (reference sequence). Trimming removed 5 bases at V and 3 bases at J, with 17 bases between. This CDR3 spans 16 amino acids. The CDR3 sequence: CASSPSGGLDKNIQYF. The CDR3 DNA reads as TGTGCCAGCAGCCCTTCCGGGGGTCTGGACAAAAACATTCAGTACTTC.

The V gene is TRBV6-5, the J gene TRBJ1-2; 8 nucleotides align to TRBD1. CDR3 length: 14 amino acids. With 4 bases clipped from V and 4 bases from J, the junction kept 5 bases outside the gene matches. Germline CDR1 MNHEY, CDR2 SVGAGI. In nucleotides, the CDR3 is TGTGCCAGCAGTTCGGGACAGGAATCCTATGGCTACACCTTC. Its protein is CASSSGQESYGYTF.